One and the same sample provided the 3 T cell receptor beta chains below, sequenced in a study of blood T cell repertoires in COVID-19. Profiled with immunoSEQ multiplex PCR; TCRdb holds only in-frame clones, not every one. This table holds about 75,000 clones, 70% to 85% found once. The sample was peripheral blood. The receptors shown here come from a woman in her 50s with acute or convalescent COVID-19.

The chain has TRBV3-1 (or the pseudogene TRBV3-2) and TRBJ1-6; D unresolved. Germline assignment: CDR1 LGHDT and CDR2 YNNKEL (reference sequence). The CDR3 totals 14 residues. V dropped 4 bases and J dropped 5 bases, with 9 bases sitting between them. This chain's CDR3 is CASSLRQDNSPLHF. The CDR3 coding sequence is TGTGCCAGCAGCCTTCGTCAGGATAATTCACCCCTCCACTTT.

This chain joins TRBV29-1 and TRBJ1-2; 9 positions match TRBD1. This CDR3 spans 17 amino acids. The ends lost 0 bases at V and 2 bases at J; junction bases unmatched: 10. Germline CDR1 SQVTM, CDR2 ANQGSEA. CDR3 amino acids: CSVEEGFGQGKNYGYTF. For the CDR3, the DNA is TGCAGCGTTGAAGAAGGATTTGGACAGGGGAAGAACTATGGCTACACCTTC.

There are a few counts of this clone. The chain employs TRBV18 and TRBJ1-3, with D possibly being TRBD1 (5 bases). The CDR3 extends over 13 amino acids. V dropped 3 bases and J dropped 8 bases, with 11 bases sitting between them. Germline CDR1 reads KGHSH; CDR2 reads LQKENI. The CDR3 region is CASSPGLRDTIYF. CDR3 nucleotides: TGTGCCAGCTCACCGGGACTCAGGGACACCATATATTTT.